The present T cell receptor beta chain was sequenced within a study of blood T cell repertoires in COVID-19. Study background: The United States, Italy and Spain provided the acute and convalescent COVID-19 samples.

As originally analysed: Counts of nucleated cells, estimated from reference gene primer amplification, were obtained. Sequencing was performed with immunoSEQ multiplex PCR; in TCRdb, only in-frame clones are kept and a portion is missing. The V and J calls and clone size come from that table; D and trimming were worked out from the DNA. The table lists some 120,000 clones, 85% of them singletons, with roughly 1.4% in the top ten. Germline CDR1 reads MGHDK; CDR2 reads SYGVNS. V lost 3 bases and J lost 3, with 8 bases in between. CDR3 length: 14 residues. The TCR sequence derives from a man aged 40-50 years with acute or convalescent COVID-19. The V call is TRBV25-1, the J call TRBJ2-2; D remains ambiguous. The sequencing sample was made of peripheral blood. CDR3 residues: CASSEQTDTGELFF. CDR3 in DNA: TGTGCCAGCAGTGAGCAGACTGACACCGGGGAGCTGTTTTTT.